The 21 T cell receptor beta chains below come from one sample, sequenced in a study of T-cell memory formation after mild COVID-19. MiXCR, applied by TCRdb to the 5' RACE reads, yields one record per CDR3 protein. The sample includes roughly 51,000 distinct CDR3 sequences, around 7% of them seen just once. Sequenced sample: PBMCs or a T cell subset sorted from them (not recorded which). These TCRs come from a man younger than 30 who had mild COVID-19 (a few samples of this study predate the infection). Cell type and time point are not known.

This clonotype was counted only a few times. In DNA form, the CDR3 reads TGCAGTGCTAGGCCTATCTCGGGACAGGGCCCCCAAGAGACCCAGTACTTC. Its protein product is CSARPISGQGPQETQYF. The chain employs TRBV20-1 and TRBJ2-5; TRBD1 matches at 9 bases. Germline V gene data show CDR1 as DFQATT and CDR2 as SNEGSKA (reference sequence). The CDR3 is made up of 17 amino acids. The J segment lost 1 base and the V segment lost 3 bases, leaving 12 bases of the junction unmatched.

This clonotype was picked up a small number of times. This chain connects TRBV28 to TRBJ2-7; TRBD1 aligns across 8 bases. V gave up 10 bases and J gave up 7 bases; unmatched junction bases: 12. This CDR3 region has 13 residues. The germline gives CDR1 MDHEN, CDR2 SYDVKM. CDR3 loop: CATNGQGVGEQYV. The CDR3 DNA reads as TGTGCCACCAACGGACAGGGAGTCGGAGAGCAGTACGTC.

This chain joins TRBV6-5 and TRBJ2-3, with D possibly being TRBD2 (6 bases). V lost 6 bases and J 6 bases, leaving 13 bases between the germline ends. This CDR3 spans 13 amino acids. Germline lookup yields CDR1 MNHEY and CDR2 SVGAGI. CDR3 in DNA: TGTGCCAGCAGACACTTGGCGGGGGATACGCAGTATTTT. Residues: CASRHLAGDTQYF.

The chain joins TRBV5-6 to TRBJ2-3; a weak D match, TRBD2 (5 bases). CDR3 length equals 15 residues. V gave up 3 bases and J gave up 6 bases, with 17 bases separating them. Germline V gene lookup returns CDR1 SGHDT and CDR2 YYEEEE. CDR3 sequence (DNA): TGTGCCAGCAGCTCGCAAGGAGGTCCGGCGGATACGCAGTATTTT. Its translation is CASSSQGGPADTQYF.

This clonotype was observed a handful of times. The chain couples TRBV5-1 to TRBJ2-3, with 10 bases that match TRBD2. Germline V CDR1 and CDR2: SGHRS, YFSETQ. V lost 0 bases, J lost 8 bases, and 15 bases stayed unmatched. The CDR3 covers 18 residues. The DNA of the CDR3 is TGCGCCAGCAGCTTGGCCCGGGCTAGCGGGGGCCCGCGGGGTACGCAGTATTTT. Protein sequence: CASSLARASGGPRGTQYF.

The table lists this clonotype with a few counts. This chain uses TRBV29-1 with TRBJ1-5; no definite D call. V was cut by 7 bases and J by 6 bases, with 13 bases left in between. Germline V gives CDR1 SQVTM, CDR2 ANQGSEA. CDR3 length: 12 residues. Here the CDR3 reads CSGEGGIQPQHF. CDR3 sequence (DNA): TGCAGCGGGGAGGGAGGGATTCAGCCCCAGCATTTT.

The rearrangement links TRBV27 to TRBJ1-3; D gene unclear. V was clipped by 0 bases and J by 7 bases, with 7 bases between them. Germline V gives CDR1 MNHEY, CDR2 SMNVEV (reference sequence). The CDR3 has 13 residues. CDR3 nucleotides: TGTGCCAGCAGTTTATCGGGCGGGAACACCATATATTTT. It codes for CASSLSGGNTIYF.

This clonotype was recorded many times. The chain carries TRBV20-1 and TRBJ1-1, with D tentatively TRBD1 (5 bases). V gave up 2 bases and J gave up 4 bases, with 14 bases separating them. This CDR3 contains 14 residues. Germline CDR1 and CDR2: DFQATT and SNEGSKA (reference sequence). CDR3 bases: TGCAGTGCTAGACGGCGGGGCCCGAGCACTGAAGCTTTCTTT. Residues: CSARRRGPSTEAFF.

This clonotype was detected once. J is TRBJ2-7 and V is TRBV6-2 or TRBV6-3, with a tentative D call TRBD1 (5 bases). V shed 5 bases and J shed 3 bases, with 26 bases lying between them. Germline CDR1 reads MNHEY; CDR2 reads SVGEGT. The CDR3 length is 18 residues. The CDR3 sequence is CASSTSLPTTDIRYEQYV. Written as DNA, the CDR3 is TGTGCCAGCAGTACCTCCCTCCCTACGACAGATATTCGCTACGAGCAGTACGTC.

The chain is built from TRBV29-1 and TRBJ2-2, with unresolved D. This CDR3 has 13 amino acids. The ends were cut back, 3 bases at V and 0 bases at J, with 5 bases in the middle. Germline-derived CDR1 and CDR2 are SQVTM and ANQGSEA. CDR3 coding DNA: TGCAGCGTTGAGGGCACGAACACCGGGGAGCTGTTTTTT. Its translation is CSVEGTNTGELFF.

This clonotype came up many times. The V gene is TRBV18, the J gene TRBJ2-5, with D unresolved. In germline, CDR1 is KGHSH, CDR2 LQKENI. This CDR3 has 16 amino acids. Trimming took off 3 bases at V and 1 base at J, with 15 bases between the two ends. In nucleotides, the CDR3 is TGTGCCAGCTCACCGCCGCACAGAAATCTCCAAGAGACCCAGTACTTC. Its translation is CASSPPHRNLQETQYF.

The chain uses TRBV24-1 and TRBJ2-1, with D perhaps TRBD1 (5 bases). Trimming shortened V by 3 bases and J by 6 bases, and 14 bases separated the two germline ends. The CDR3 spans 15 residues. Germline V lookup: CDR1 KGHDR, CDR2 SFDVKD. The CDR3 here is CATSDGAYQTNEQFF. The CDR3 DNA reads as TGTGCCACCAGTGATGGGGCCTATCAGACCAATGAGCAGTTCTTC.

The CDR3 loop is CSVGQGAVTEAFF. As DNA, the CDR3 is TGCAGCGTTGGACAGGGGGCGGTCACTGAAGCTTTCTTT. The genes are TRBV29-1 and TRBJ1-1; 10 bases are shared with TRBD1. With V trimmed by 4 bases and J by 4 bases, 3 bases remained unmatched. Per germline, CDR1 SQVTM and CDR2 ANQGSEA. The CDR3 has 13 residues.

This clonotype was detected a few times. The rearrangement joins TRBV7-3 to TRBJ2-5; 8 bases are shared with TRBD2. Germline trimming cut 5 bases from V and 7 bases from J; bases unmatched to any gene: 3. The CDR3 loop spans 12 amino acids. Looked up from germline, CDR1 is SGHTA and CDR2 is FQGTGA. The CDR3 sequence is CASSPGGVTQYF. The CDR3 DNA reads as TGTGCCAGCAGCCCGGGGGGGGTGACCCAGTACTTC.

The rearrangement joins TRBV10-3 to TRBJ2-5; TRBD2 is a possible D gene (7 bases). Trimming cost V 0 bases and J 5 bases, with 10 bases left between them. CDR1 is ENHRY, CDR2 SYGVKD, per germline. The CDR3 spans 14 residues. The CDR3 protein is CAISESRGAETQYF. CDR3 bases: TGTGCCATCAGTGAGTCACGGGGGGCCGAGACCCAGTACTTC.

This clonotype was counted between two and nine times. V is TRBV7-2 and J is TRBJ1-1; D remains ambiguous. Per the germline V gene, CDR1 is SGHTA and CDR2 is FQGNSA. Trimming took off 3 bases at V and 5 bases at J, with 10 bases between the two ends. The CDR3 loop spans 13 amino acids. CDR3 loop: CASSFYGGTEAFF. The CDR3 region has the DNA TGTGCCAGCAGCTTTTACGGAGGTACTGAAGCTTTCTTT.

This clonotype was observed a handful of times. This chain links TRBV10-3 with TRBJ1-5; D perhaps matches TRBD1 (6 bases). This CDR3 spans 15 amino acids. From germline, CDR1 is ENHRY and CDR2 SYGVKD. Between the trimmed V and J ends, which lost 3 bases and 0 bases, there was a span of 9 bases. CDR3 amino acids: CAISESQGSNQPQHF. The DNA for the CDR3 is TGTGCCATCAGTGAATCACAGGGTAGCAATCAGCCCCAGCATTTT.

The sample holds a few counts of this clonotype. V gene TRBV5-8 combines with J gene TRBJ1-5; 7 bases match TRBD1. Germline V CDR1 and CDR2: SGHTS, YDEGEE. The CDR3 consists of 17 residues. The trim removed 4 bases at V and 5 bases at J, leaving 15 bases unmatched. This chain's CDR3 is CASSPETGFRGDQPQHF. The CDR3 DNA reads TGTGCCAGCAGCCCCGAGACAGGGTTTCGGGGAGATCAGCCCCAGCATTTT.

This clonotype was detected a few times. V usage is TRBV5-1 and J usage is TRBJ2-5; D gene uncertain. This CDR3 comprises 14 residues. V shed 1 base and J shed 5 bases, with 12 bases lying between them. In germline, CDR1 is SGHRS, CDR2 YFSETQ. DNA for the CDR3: TGCGCCAGCAGCTTGTTTGGCCAAACGGAGACCCAGTACTTC. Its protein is CASSLFGQTETQYF.

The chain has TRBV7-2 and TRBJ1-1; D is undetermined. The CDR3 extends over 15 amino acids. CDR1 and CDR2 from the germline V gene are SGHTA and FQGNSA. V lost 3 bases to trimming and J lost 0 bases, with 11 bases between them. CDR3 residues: CASSLEGLLNTEAFF. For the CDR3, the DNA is TGTGCCAGCAGCTTGGAAGGTCTCCTGAACACTGAAGCTTTCTTT. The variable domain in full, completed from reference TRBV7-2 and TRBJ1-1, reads GAGVSQSPSNKVTEKGKDVELRCDPISGHTALYWYRQSLGQGLEFLIYFQGNSAPDKSGLPSDRFSAERTGGSVSTLTIQRTQQEDSAVYLCASSLEGLLNTEAFFGQGTRLTVV.

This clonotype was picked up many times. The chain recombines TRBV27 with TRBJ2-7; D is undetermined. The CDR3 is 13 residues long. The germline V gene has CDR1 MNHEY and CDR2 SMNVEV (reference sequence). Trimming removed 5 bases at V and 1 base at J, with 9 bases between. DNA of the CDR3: TGTGCCAGCAGTCACGGGCCATCCTACGAGCAGTACGTC. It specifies CASSHGPSYEQYV.